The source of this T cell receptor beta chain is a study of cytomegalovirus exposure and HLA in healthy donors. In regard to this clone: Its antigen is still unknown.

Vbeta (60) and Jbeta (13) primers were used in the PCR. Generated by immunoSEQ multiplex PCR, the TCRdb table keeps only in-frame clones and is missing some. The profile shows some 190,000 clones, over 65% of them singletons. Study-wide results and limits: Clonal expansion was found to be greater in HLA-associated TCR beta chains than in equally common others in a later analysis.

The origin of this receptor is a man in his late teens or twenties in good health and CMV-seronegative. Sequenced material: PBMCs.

The DNA of the CDR3 is TGTGCCAGCAGTATTAAAGAACAGGGGCGCAACGAGCAGTACTTC. Translating it yields CASSIKEQGRNEQYF. The chain joins TRBV2 to TRBJ2-7; 7 bases are a match to TRBD1. The CDR3 has 15 residues. Germline trimming cut 5 bases from V and 5 bases from J; bases unmatched to any gene: 12. Germline CDR1 is SNHLY and CDR2 is FYNNEI.